Below are 22 T cell receptor beta chains sequenced from a single sample in a study of blood T cell repertoires in COVID-19. Sequencing was performed with immunoSEQ multiplex PCR; in TCRdb, only in-frame clones are kept and a portion is missing. Seen here are tens of thousands of clones, about 85% observed once, and the top ten hold 9.5% to 15%. Sequenced: peripheral blood. The source of these receptors is a human donor in a cohort sampled during active COVID-19.

The chain employs TRBV21-1 and TRBJ2-7; TRBD2, the table's D call, was not compared with the DNA. TRBV21-1 is noted as a pseudogene. The length of the CDR3 is 15 residues. As DNA, the CDR3 is TGTGCCAGCAGCAAATCGGCGGATCTCTCCTACGAGCAGTACTTC. Translating gives CASSKSADLSYEQYF.

This rearrangement joins TRBV7-2 to TRBJ2-7, with D unclear. V was shortened by 1 base and J by 5 bases, with 12 bases between the two germline ends. Germline CDR1 is SGHTA and CDR2 is FQGNSA. This CDR3 contains 14 residues. In DNA, the CDR3 is TGTGCCAGCAGCTTAGATACAAATTTCGACGAGCAGTACTTC. This gives the protein CASSLDTNFDEQYF.

V gene TRBV6-2 or TRBV6-3 combines with J gene TRBJ2-5; possibly TRBD1 for D (6 bases). The CDR3 sequence is 15 residues long. Germline values: CDR1 MNHEY, CDR2 SVGEGT. The V end lost 0 bases, the J end lost 4 bases, and 12 bases lay between the germline ends. The CDR3 nucleotides read TGTGCCAGCAGTTACTCGGCACAGGGCTCAGAGACCCAGTACTTC. It encodes CASSYSAQGSETQYF.

The chain uses TRBV7-2 and TRBJ2-2; 8 nucleotides line up with TRBD2. The CDR3 runs to 17 residues. The V gene end was trimmed by 2 bases and the J gene end by 5 bases; junction bases not matched to a gene: 10. Germline V lookup: CDR1 SGHTA, CDR2 FQGNSA. CDR3: CASSLILQRGRTGELFF. The CDR3, as DNA: TGTGCCAGCAGCTTAATCCTCCAGCGGGGGAGGACCGGGGAGCTGTTTTTT.

The gene calls are TRBV7-9 and TRBJ2-3, with 8 bases fitting TRBD1. After removal of 10 bases from V and 0 bases from J, the junction contained 6 bases not matched to a gene. Germline V CDR1 and CDR2: SEHNR, FQNEAQ (reference sequence). The CDR3 is made up of 14 amino acids. The CDR3 DNA reads as TGTGCCACTTCGGGGACAGGCAGCACAGATACGCAGTATTTT. Amino acid sequence: CATSGTGSTDTQYF.

The rearrangement uses TRBV9 and TRBJ2-1; 13 bases align to TRBD2. Looked up from germline, CDR1 is SGDLS and CDR2 is YYNGEE. CDR3 length equals 20 residues. V shed 3 bases and J 1 base; nucleotides not matched to a gene: 13. The CDR3 here is CASSGLLAGGPGRSYNEQFF. CDR3 in DNA: TGTGCCAGCAGCGGACTACTAGCGGGAGGGCCGGGGAGGTCCTACAATGAGCAGTTCTTC. Full variable domain (outside the CDR3, taken from reference TRBV9 and TRBJ2-1): DSGVTQTPKHLITATGQRVTLRCSPRSGDLSVYWYQQSLDQGLQFLIQYYNGEERAKGNILERFSAQQFPDLHSELNLSSLELGDSALYFCASSGLLAGGPGRSYNEQFFGPGTRLTVL.

V gene TRBV6-6 combines with J gene TRBJ2-5; tentative D call: TRBD2 (6 bases). Germline loops: CDR1 MNHNY, CDR2 SVGAGI (reference sequence). CDR3 length equals 13 residues. The germline V and J ends were trimmed by 6 bases and 4 bases, with 12 bases remaining between them. This CDR3 is CASRTGEVETQYF. CDR3 coding DNA: TGTGCCAGCAGGACGGGGGAGGTAGAGACCCAGTACTTC.

CDR3 amino acids: CASGKDRGWYEQYF. The CDR3 DNA is TGTGCCAGCGGAAAAGACAGGGGGTGGTACGAGCAGTACTTC. This chain links TRBV2 with TRBJ2-7, with TRBD1 matching over 9 bases. CDR1 is SNHLY, CDR2 FYNNEI, per germline. The trim removed 8 bases at V and 4 bases at J, leaving 9 bases unmatched. The CDR3 contains 14 residues.

The chain carries TRBV5-1 and TRBJ1-1, with a weak D call TRBD1 (5 bases). The CDR3 is made up of 14 amino acids. Trimming removed 2 bases at V and 3 bases at J, with 11 bases between. CDR1 and CDR2 from the germline V gene are SGHRS and YFSETQ. CDR3 sequence (DNA): TGCGCCAGCAGCTTCAGGGTAGTGGACACTGAAGCTTTCTTT. Translated, it gives CASSFRVVDTEAFF.

The chain has TRBV18 and TRBJ2-1; 10 bases agree with TRBD1. In germline, CDR1 is KGHSH, CDR2 LQKENI. This CDR3 has 16 residues. V lost 3 bases and J lost 7; bases outside the gene matches: 9. CDR3 in amino acids: CASSPGLGQGSNEQFF. The CDR3 DNA follows: TGTGCCAGCTCACCGGGCTTGGGACAGGGGTCAAATGAGCAGTTCTTC.

This sequence joins TRBV6-2 or TRBV6-3 and TRBJ1-2; TRBD1 aligns across 10 bases. From germline, CDR1 is MNHEY and CDR2 SVGEGT. This CDR3 comprises 16 residues. Trimming at V came to 0 bases and at J to 2 bases, leaving 3 bases not matched to a gene. The CDR3 protein is CASSYSKDRGNYGYTF. CDR3 in DNA: TGTGCCAGCAGTTACTCGAAGGACAGGGGGAACTATGGCTACACCTTC.

The chain combines TRBV5-5 with TRBJ2-1; D remains unclear. The CDR3 sequence is 15 residues long. Germline V gives CDR1 SGHKS, CDR2 YYEKEE (reference sequence). With 0 bases removed from V and 1 base from J, the gap between germline ends came to 8 bases. CDR3 protein: CASSLEAESYNEQFF. The CDR3 bases are TGTGCCAGCAGCTTGGAAGCCGAGTCCTACAATGAGCAGTTCTTC.

This CDR3 is CASSQYEGGPYEQYF. The CDR3 nucleotides are TGTGCCAGCAGCCAATACGAGGGCGGGCCCTACGAGCAGTACTTC. The chain employs TRBV3-1 (or the pseudogene TRBV3-2) and TRBJ2-7, with D possibly TRBD2 on 5 matching bases. The CDR3 totals 15 residues. With 2 bases removed from V and 2 bases from J, the gap between germline ends came to 13 bases. The V gene's germline CDR1 is LGHDT and CDR2 YNNKEL (reference sequence).

J is TRBJ1-2 and V is TRBV6-6; D remains ambiguous. The germline V and J ends were trimmed by 7 bases and 4 bases, with 7 bases remaining between them. Germline CDR1 and CDR2: MNHNY and SVGAGI (reference sequence). The CDR3 has 11 amino acids. The CDR3 DNA reads TGTGCCAGCACCGAGAGCTATGGCTACACCTTC. Protein product: CASTESYGYTF.

V usage is TRBV19 and J usage is TRBJ1-3, with D unclear. The CDR3 sequence is 13 residues long. CDR1 and CDR2 from the germline V gene are LNHDA and SQIVND (reference sequence). Trimming took 4 bases from V and 3 from J, leaving 7 bases between them. Here the CDR3 reads CASSTSFGNTIYF. DNA for the CDR3: TGTGCCAGTAGTACTTCGTTTGGAAACACCATATATTTT.

CDR3 region: CASSIASSRSPLHF. Here the CDR3 DNA reads TGTGCCAGTAGTATCGCGTCGTCTCGTTCACCCCTCCACTTT. The chain is built from TRBV19 and TRBJ1-6, with unresolved D. Trimming pared 3 bases from V and 9 bases from J, leaving 12 bases between. Germline loops: CDR1 LNHDA, CDR2 SQIVND (reference sequence). The CDR3 has 14 amino acids.

Written as DNA, the CDR3 is TGTGCCAGCAGCGTAGCTGGGTCAGGGGCTGGAAACACCATATATTTT. Its translation: CASSVAGSGAGNTIYF. The chain employs TRBV9 and TRBJ1-3; D is perhaps TRBD1 (6 bases). V was clipped by 0 bases and J by 2 bases, with 12 bases between them. Looked up from germline, CDR1 is SGDLS and CDR2 is YYNGEE. The CDR3 length is 16 residues.

This rearrangement joins TRBV28 to TRBJ2-3, with TRBD2 identical over 7 bases. Germline V CDR1 and CDR2: MDHEN, SYDVKM. The CDR3 runs to 14 residues. Trimming cost V 9 bases and J 2 bases; bases outside gene matches: 8. CDR3 region: CASSLAANTDTQYF. The DNA of the CDR3 is TGTGCCAGTTCTCTAGCGGCTAACACAGATACGCAGTATTTT.

This chain uses TRBV6-4 with TRBJ2-3, with 15 bases lining up with TRBD2. The CDR3 extends over 19 amino acids. Germline V CDR1 and CDR2: MRHNA, SNTAGT. Losses at the gene ends were 2 bases for V and 1 base for J; bases not matched to a gene: 7. The CDR3 is CASSDPGTSGGRCTDTQYF. The CDR3 DNA is TGTGCCAGCAGTGACCCGGGGACTAGCGGGGGGCGATGCACAGATACGCAGTATTTT.

This chain connects TRBV5-1 to TRBJ2-7, with unresolved D. Germline loops: CDR1 SGHRS, CDR2 YFSETQ. V was shortened by 0 bases and J by 3 bases, with 13 bases between the two germline ends. This CDR3 has 15 residues. Here the CDR3 reads CASSLDESGYYEQYF. The CDR3 nucleotides are TGCGCCAGCAGCTTGGATGAGTCCGGGTACTACGAGCAGTACTTC.

The V gene is TRBV6-5, the J gene TRBJ2-1; 10 bases fit TRBD1. CDR3 size: 13 residues. Germline V lookup: CDR1 MNHEY, CDR2 SVGAGI. V lost 7 bases to trimming and J lost 9 bases; unmatched junction nucleotides: 6. This CDR3 is CASMLTGGFEQFF. The CDR3 DNA sequence: TGTGCCAGCATGTTGACAGGGGGCTTTGAGCAGTTCTTC.

The CDR3, as DNA: TGTGCCAGCAGTGAATCCGGGGTTTGGAGCAATCAGCCCCAGCATTTT. Residues: CASSESGVWSNQPQHF. The chain joins TRBV25-1 to TRBJ1-5, with no clear D. With 1 base removed from V and 1 base from J, the gap between germline ends came to 11 bases. Germline V gene data show CDR1 as MGHDK and CDR2 as SYGVNS. This CDR3 spans 16 amino acids.